The T cell receptor beta chain under discussion was sequenced for a study of T cell responses to AZD1222 COVID-19 vaccine. In regard to this clone: Its antigen is unidentified.

The study's findings and limits: There were vaccine-associated CD4 TCRs across spike, dominant at 160-218 and 743-854. Spike-specific TCR depth and breadth grew after two AZD1222 doses. White British ancestry dominated among donors, who included more females, and clonal diversity was possibly underestimated.

Germline V gene lookup returns CDR1 GTSNPN and CDR2 SVGIG (reference sequence). This CDR3 contains 14 residues. V shed 3 bases and J shed 6 bases, with 15 bases lying between them. Some clones are missing from TCRdb's copy, which holds only in-frame ones; the method was immunoSEQ multiplex PCR. Of around 100,000 clones in the sample, about 90% are singletons; the top ten hold under 2%. The J gene is TRBJ2-1, the V gene TRBV30, with D perhaps TRBD2 (5 bases). Sample: peripheral blood, taken on day 0 of AZD1222 vaccination. This receptor was taken from an adult in good health. CDR3 DNA: TGTGCCTGGAGGCCCGGCTACGCGGGCAATGAGCAGTTCTTC. Its translation is CAWRPGYAGNEQFF.